The 20 T cell receptor beta chains in this list originate from one sample, sequenced in a study of shared clonotypes between healthy human individuals. Produced via immunoSEQ multiplex PCR; TCRdb's table is partial and in-frame only. The table has some 1.5 million clones, 96% seen once; the top ten hold approximately 1.1%. The sequenced sample was naive CD4+ T cells sorted from blood. Subset indicated: CD45RA+ positively selected. These receptors all come from a man aged 25-45 years in good health.

The V gene is TRBV29-1, the J gene TRBJ1-2, with D unclear. V lost 7 bases to trimming and J lost 4 bases, with 13 bases between them. Germline V CDR1 and CDR2: SQVTM, ANQGSEA. CDR3 size: 12 residues. CDR3 sequence: CSERAFVYGYTF. The CDR3 nucleotides are TGCAGCGAAAGGGCCTTCGTCTATGGCTACACCTTC. Supplemented by reference TRBV29-1 and TRBJ1-2, the full variable domain reads SAVISQKPSRDICQRGTSLTIQCQVDSQVTMMFWYRQQPGQSLTLIATANQGSEATYESGFVIDKFPISRPNLTFSTLTVSNMSPEDSSIYLCSERAFVYGYTFGSGTRLTVV.

The chain links TRBV11-3 to TRBJ2-1, with no clear D. Germline V gene sequence: CDR1 SGHNT, CDR2 YENEEA. The V end was cut by 1 base, the J end by 0 bases, with 10 bases between. CDR3 length equals 16 residues. The CDR3 spells CASSLVQTSSYNEQFF. The CDR3, as DNA: TGTGCCAGCAGCTTAGTACAGACGAGCTCCTACAATGAGCAGTTCTTC.

This chain links TRBV9 with TRBJ2-1, with D possibly matching TRBD2 (6 bases). Per the germline V gene, CDR1 is SGDLS and CDR2 is YYNGEE. V was trimmed by 1 base and J by 8 bases, leaving 7 bases between them. This CDR3 is built from 12 residues. Here the CDR3 reads CASSVLAHEQFF. CDR3 nucleotide sequence: TGTGCCAGCAGCGTACTAGCGCATGAGCAGTTCTTC. Combining the CDR3 with reference TRBV9 and TRBJ2-1 gives the whole variable domain DSGVTQTPKHLITATGQRVTLRCSPRSGDLSVYWYQQSLDQGLQFLIQYYNGEERAKGNILERFSAQQFPDLHSELNLSSLELGDSALYFCASSVLAHEQFFGPGTRLTVL.

The rearrangement joins TRBV28 to TRBJ2-4; D is unclear. CDR1 and CDR2 (germline): MDHEN, SYDVKM. The CDR3 is 13 amino acids. Trimming took off 3 bases at V and 8 bases at J, with 11 bases between the two ends. CDR3 DNA: TGTGCCAGCAGTTTTGGTAATGGGTACATTCAGTACTTC. Translation gives CASSFGNGYIQYF.

The CDR3 sequence: CACRQSSNQPQHF. CDR3 nucleotide sequence: TGTGCCTGCAGACAGAGTAGCAATCAGCCCCAGCATTTT. This chain joins TRBV30 and TRBJ1-5; possibly TRBD1 for D (5 bases). The CDR3 sequence is 13 residues long. Germline V CDR1 and CDR2: GTSNPN, SVGIG (reference sequence). Deletions cut 6 bases from V and 0 bases from J, with 9 bases between.

V is TRBV5-6 and J is TRBJ1-5; 10 nucleotides line up with TRBD1. From germline, CDR1 is SGHDT and CDR2 YYEEEE. V gave up 0 bases and J gave up 7 bases; unmatched junction bases: 4. The length of the CDR3 is 15 residues. The CDR3 here is CASSLADRGYQPQHF. The CDR3 nucleotides read TGTGCCAGCAGCTTGGCGGACAGGGGGTACCAGCCCCAGCATTTT.

The chain recombines TRBV18 with TRBJ2-7; 9 bases fit TRBD1. The V and J ends lost 3 bases and 2 bases, in that order; junction bases with no gene match: 5. The germline gives CDR1 KGHSH, CDR2 LQKENI. The CDR3 has 15 residues. The CDR3 nucleotides are TGTGCCAGCTCACCCAGGACAGGGGAGGCCTACGAGCAGTACTTC. Amino acid sequence: CASSPRTGEAYEQYF.

CDR3 in amino acids: CASSRGLAGGDTQYF. The CDR3 nucleotides are TGTGCCAGCAGCAGGGGACTAGCGGGAGGAGATACGCAGTATTTT. The gene calls are TRBV5-4 and TRBJ2-3; 15 positions match TRBD2. The CDR3 extends over 15 amino acids. With 4 bases clipped from V and 5 bases from J, the junction kept 2 bases outside the gene matches. Per germline, CDR1 SGHNT and CDR2 YYREEE (reference sequence).

V and J are TRBV11-3 and TRBJ2-7; 10 positions agree with TRBD1. V lost 1 base, J lost 12 bases, and 6 bases stayed unmatched. The CDR3 has 13 amino acids. The V gene's germline CDR1 is SGHNT and CDR2 YENEEA. CDR3 DNA: TGTGCCAGCAGCTTAGCCGTGACAGGGGGCCCGTACTTC. It codes for CASSLAVTGGPYF.

In the case of this clone: The same CDR3 is also encoded by other DNA sequences in this sample. CDR3 DNA sequence: TGTGCCAGCAGTTTACTGGGCTATGGCTACACCTTC. This codes for CASSLLGYGYTF. This chain connects TRBV28 to TRBJ1-2; D uncertain. Germline V gene sequence: CDR1 MDHEN, CDR2 SYDVKM. CDR3 length: 12 amino acids. Trimming stripped 2 bases from V and 4 bases from J, with 5 bases between.

In its sample, this clone was seen once. The V call is TRBV28, the J call TRBJ2-7; 9 bases line up with TRBD2. Trimming removed 3 bases from V and 2 bases from J; junction bases left unmatched: 11. The CDR3 runs 17 residues. The germline V gene has CDR1 MDHEN and CDR2 SYDVKM. CDR3 in amino acids: CASSFEPLAGLPYEQYF. The DNA of the CDR3 is TGTGCCAGCAGTTTTGAACCTCTAGCGGGACTCCCCTACGAGCAGTACTTC.

This chain links TRBV28 with TRBJ2-4, with TRBD1 matching 7 bases. CDR1 and CDR2 from the germline V gene are MDHEN and SYDVKM. This CDR3 spans 17 amino acids. V lost 6 bases to trimming and J lost 4 bases; unmatched junction nucleotides: 15. CDR3 DNA: TGTGCCAGCAGGTTCTCATCTATCGGGACAGCTAAAAACATTCAGTACTTC. This translates into CASRFSSIGTAKNIQYF.

The genes are TRBV9 and TRBJ2-7, with D hard to call. The germline gives CDR1 SGDLS, CDR2 YYNGEE. Trimming removed 0 bases from V and 1 base from J, with 11 bases in between. This CDR3 region has 15 residues. The CDR3 sequence is CASSVAVGYSYEQYF. CDR3 in DNA: TGTGCCAGCAGCGTAGCCGTGGGTTATTCCTACGAGCAGTACTTC.

The chain uses TRBV30 and TRBJ2-7; tentatively, D is TRBD2 (6 bases). V lost 1 base to trimming and J lost 6 bases, with 13 bases between them. CDR1 GTSNPN and CDR2 SVGIG come from the germline V gene (reference sequence). The CDR3 spans 13 residues. The CDR3 DNA sequence: TGTGCCTGGAGTGAGGAGGGGATACGCGAGCAGTACTTC. This codes for CAWSEEGIREQYF.

The chain carries TRBV6-5 and TRBJ2-3, with D unclear. V was cut by 2 bases and J by 1 base, with 13 bases left in between. Per germline, CDR1 MNHEY and CDR2 SVGAGI. CDR3 length equals 16 residues. CDR3 in DNA: TGTGCCAGCAGTTACATTTCCTTCGGGCGCACAGATACGCAGTATTTT. Protein sequence: CASSYISFGRTDTQYF.

The chain carries TRBV4-1 and TRBJ1-4; D is unclear. This CDR3 region has 14 residues. Germline CDR1 and CDR2: MGHRA and YSYEKL. The ends were cut back, 4 bases at V and 10 bases at J, with 16 bases in the middle. CDR3 protein: CASSPPGVSGKLFF. CDR3 DNA: TGCGCCAGCAGCCCCCCAGGTGTTTCAGGAAAACTGTTTTTT.

The J gene is TRBJ2-7, the V gene TRBV2, with TRBD2 matching 10 bases. The CDR3 sequence is 13 residues long. J was trimmed by 6 bases and V by 7 bases; bases with no gene match: 6. Germline CDR1 SNHLY, CDR2 FYNNEI. Here the CDR3 reads CASTLAGVSEQYF. The CDR3 DNA reads as TGTGCCAGCACGCTAGCGGGAGTGAGCGAGCAGTACTTC.

The chain has TRBV5-1 and TRBJ2-5, with 9 bases that match TRBD1. The germline CDR1 and CDR2 sequences are SGHRS and YFSETQ. J was trimmed by 5 bases and V by 2 bases; bases with no gene match: 7. The CDR3 extends over 15 amino acids. CDR3 residues: CASSLIGTGYETQYF. Here the CDR3 DNA reads TGCGCCAGCAGCTTAATAGGGACAGGGTACGAGACCCAGTACTTC.

V usage is TRBV6-6 and J usage is TRBJ1-5; possibly TRBD1 for D (5 bases). This CDR3 region has 13 residues. V shed 0 bases and J shed 11 bases, with 11 bases lying between them. Germline lookup yields CDR1 MNHNY and CDR2 SVGAGI (reference sequence). CDR3 protein: CASSYSGTATQHF. The CDR3 bases are TGTGCCAGCAGTTACTCCGGGACCGCCACCCAGCATTTT.

The chain joins TRBV2 to TRBJ2-4; D is uncertain. The germline CDR1 and CDR2 sequences are SNHLY and FYNNEI. V was clipped by 3 bases and J by 1 base, with 7 bases between them. The CDR3 totals 14 residues. The CDR3 DNA reads as TGTGCCAGCAGTGAGGAGAACGCCAAAAACATTCAGTACTTC. Residues: CASSEENAKNIQYF.